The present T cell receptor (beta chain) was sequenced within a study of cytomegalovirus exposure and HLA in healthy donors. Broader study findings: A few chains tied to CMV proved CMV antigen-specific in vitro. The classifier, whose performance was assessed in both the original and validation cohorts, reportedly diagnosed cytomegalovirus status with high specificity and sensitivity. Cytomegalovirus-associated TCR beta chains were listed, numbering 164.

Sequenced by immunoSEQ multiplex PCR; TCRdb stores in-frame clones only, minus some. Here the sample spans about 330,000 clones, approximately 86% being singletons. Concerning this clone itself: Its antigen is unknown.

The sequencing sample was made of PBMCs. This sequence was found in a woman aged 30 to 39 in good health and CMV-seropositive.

The CDR3 nucleotides are TGTGCCAGCAGTCCCGCGGGAGCCCCCTACAATGAGCAGTTCTTC. It yields the protein CASSPAGAPYNEQFF. The chain has TRBV28 and TRBJ2-1, with 7 bases identical to TRBD2. Germline V lookup: CDR1 MDHEN, CDR2 SYDVKM. This CDR3 comprises 15 residues. V was pared by 5 bases and J by 2 bases, with 6 bases of the junction left unmatched. Combining the CDR3 with reference TRBV28 and TRBJ2-1 gives the whole variable domain DVKVTQSSRYLVKRTGEKVFLECVQDMDHENMFWYRQDPGLGLRLIYFSYDVKMKEKGDIPEGYSVSREKKERFSLILESASTNQTSMYLCASSPAGAPYNEQFFGPGTRLTVL.